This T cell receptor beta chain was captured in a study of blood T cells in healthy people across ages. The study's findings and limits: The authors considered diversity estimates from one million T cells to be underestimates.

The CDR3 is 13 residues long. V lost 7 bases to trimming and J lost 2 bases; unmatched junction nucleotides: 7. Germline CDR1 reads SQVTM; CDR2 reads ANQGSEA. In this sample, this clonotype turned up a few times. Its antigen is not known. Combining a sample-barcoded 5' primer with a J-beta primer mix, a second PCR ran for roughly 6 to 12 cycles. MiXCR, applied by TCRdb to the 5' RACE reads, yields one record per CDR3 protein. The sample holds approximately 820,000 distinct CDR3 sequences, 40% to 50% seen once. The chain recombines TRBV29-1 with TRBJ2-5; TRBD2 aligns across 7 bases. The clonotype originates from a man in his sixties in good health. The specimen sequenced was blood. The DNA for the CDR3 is TGCAGCGGAAGGACTAGACAACAAGAGACCCAGTACTTC. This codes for CSGRTRQQETQYF.